Shown below are 5 T cell receptor beta chains from a single sample sequenced in a study of blood T cells in healthy people across ages. Sample-barcoded 5' priming and a J-beta primer mix drove a second PCR of roughly 7 to 11 cycles. From the 5' RACE reads, TCRdb called clonotypes with MiXCR, one entry per CDR3 protein. The table shows about 780,000 distinct CDR3 sequences, with about 45% occurring only once. Sequences were obtained from blood. These receptors all come from an older man in good health.

On this clonotype: A much more abundant neighbour one base away suggests this may be a read error. The genes are TRBV9 and TRBJ2-3; D is tentatively TRBD1 or TRBD2 (5 bases each). CDR1 SGDLS and CDR2 YYNGEE come from the germline V gene. Trimming cost V 4 bases and J 0 bases, with 12 bases left between them. The CDR3 loop spans 15 amino acids. CDR3 residues: CASSQGGLSTDTQYF. In DNA form, the CDR3 reads TGTGCCAGCAGCCAGGGCGGGCTGAGCACAGATACGCAGTATTTT.

This clonotype was counted at least ten times. V is TRBV7-2 and J is TRBJ2-3; D is undetermined. V was trimmed by 0 bases and J by 2 bases, leaving 6 bases between them. The CDR3 covers 14 residues. CDR1 is SGHTA and CDR2 is FQGNSA in the germline V gene. The CDR3 is CASSLARSTDTQYF. CDR3 in DNA: TGTGCCAGCAGCTTAGCCCGGTCCACAGATACGCAGTATTTT.

This clonotype came up once. The chain joins TRBV7-2 to TRBJ1-2; 12 bases agree with TRBD1. Germline trimming cut 4 bases from V and 4 bases from J; bases unmatched to any gene: 4. The CDR3 length is 15 residues. Germline V gene data show CDR1 as SGHTA and CDR2 as FQGNSA. The CDR3 nucleotides are TGTGCCAGCAGCTCGGGACAGGGGGCAGGCTATGGCTACACCTTC. Translated, it gives CASSSGQGAGYGYTF.

The CDR3 spells CASSWGLAPINEQFF. In DNA, the CDR3 is TGTGCCAGCAGCTGGGGACTAGCGCCTATCAATGAGCAGTTCTTC. The chain combines TRBV7-3 with TRBJ2-1, with 10 bases matching TRBD2. This CDR3 has 15 residues. V was pared by 4 bases and J by 6 bases, with 6 bases of the junction left unmatched. The germline gives CDR1 SGHTA, CDR2 FQGTGA.

This rearrangement joins TRBV14 to TRBJ2-1; 7 bases align to TRBD2. The J segment lost 7 bases and the V segment lost 2 bases, leaving 11 bases of the junction unmatched. The germline gives CDR1 SGHDN, CDR2 FVKESK. The CDR3 has 16 amino acids. The CDR3 sequence is CASSQTRGELRNEQFF. The CDR3 region has the DNA TGTGCCAGCAGCCAAACTCGGGGGGAGCTGAGAAATGAGCAGTTCTTC.